The 2 T cell receptor beta chains in this list originate from one sample, sequenced in a study of T cell responses to AZD1222 COVID-19 vaccine. Profiled with immunoSEQ multiplex PCR; TCRdb holds only in-frame clones, not every one. The sample lists more than 150,000 clones; about 90% were seen once. Sequenced material: peripheral blood, taken on day 0 of AZD1222 vaccination. All receptors come from an adult in good health.

In DNA, the CDR3 is TGTGCCAGCAGCCAGACAGGGGGCTCCTACGAGCAGTACTTC. The encoded protein is CASSQTGGSYEQYF. The V call is TRBV3-1 (or the pseudogene TRBV3-2), the J call TRBJ2-7, with TRBD1 matching over 9 bases. The J segment lost 0 bases and the V segment lost 3 bases, leaving 0 bases of the junction unmatched. From germline, CDR1 is LGHDT and CDR2 YNNKEL (reference sequence). CDR3 length: 14 amino acids.

The chain is built from TRBV3-1 (or the pseudogene TRBV3-2) and TRBJ2-1; 8 nucleotides agree with TRBD2. Germline values: CDR1 LGHDT, CDR2 YNNKEL (reference sequence). Trimming took 4 bases from V and 1 from J; bases not matched to a gene: 6. There are 16 residues in the CDR3. The CDR3 here is CASSLTSGRSYNEQFF. CDR3 DNA sequence: TGTGCCAGCAGCCTAACGAGCGGGAGATCCTACAATGAGCAGTTCTTC.